These 23 T cell receptor beta chains originate from one sample sequenced in a study of cytomegalovirus exposure and HLA in healthy donors (dated by TCRdb to between 2016 and 2019). To prepare the library, the immunoSEQ multiplex PCR assay was applied. For the multiplex PCR, a mixture combining 60 forward primers for TCR Vbeta segments and 13 reverse primers for TCR Jbeta segments was used. TCRdb limited this immuneACCESS table to in-frame rearrangements with V and J called. A share of clones is missing; checked studies link under half to unresolved V genes, and the rest is unexplained. This sample has some 130,000 clones in its table, and around 75% of those were observed once. In total, the top ten clones hold about 7% of the sample. The source material was PBMCs. These receptors came from a man aged 25-45 years in good health and CMV-seronegative.

The gene calls are TRBV7-8 and TRBJ2-1; D perhaps matches TRBD1 (5 bases). CDR1 and CDR2 (germline): SGHVS, FQNEAQ. The CDR3 covers 14 residues. Trimming shortened V by 0 bases and J by 8 bases, and 11 bases separated the two germline ends. CDR3: CASSLAKGNDEQFF. CDR3 bases: TGTGCCAGCAGCTTAGCGAAGGGGAATGATGAGCAGTTCTTC.

The CDR3 bases are TGCGCCAGCAGCTTTCCAGGTGAGGGAGCGGGCAGCACAGATACGCAGTATTTT. Protein product: CASSFPGEGAGSTDTQYF. The rearrangement links TRBV5-1 to TRBJ2-3; D is perhaps TRBD2 (6 bases). With 2 bases removed from V and 0 bases from J, the gap between germline ends came to 19 bases. Germline loops: CDR1 SGHRS, CDR2 YFSETQ. This CDR3 comprises 18 residues.

Remarks on this clone: Other DNA sequences in the same sample also yield this CDR3. The V gene is TRBV5-6, the J gene TRBJ1-4; tentative D call: TRBD1 (6 bases). Germline V gene data show CDR1 as SGHDT and CDR2 as YYEEEE. The V end lost 6 bases, the J end lost 7 bases, and 19 bases lay between the germline ends. CDR3 length equals 15 residues. The CDR3 DNA follows: TGTGCCAGCACTCCCCGCGGGGGCTTGGGTGAAAAACTGTTTTTT. This translates into CASTPRGGLGEKLFF.

The V call is TRBV4-2, the J call TRBJ2-5; TRBD2 matches 10 bases. V shed 4 bases and J 1 base; nucleotides not matched to a gene: 6. The germline gives CDR1 LGHNA, CDR2 YNFKEQ. There are 16 residues in the CDR3. The CDR3 loop is CASSPLAGVTQETQYF. CDR3 bases: TGTGCCAGCAGCCCTCTAGCGGGAGTAACCCAAGAGACCCAGTACTTC.

As concerns this clone: Distinct nucleotide sequences in the sample also encode this CDR3. The V and J genes are TRBV18 and TRBJ1-1, with a possible D match to TRBD1 (5 bases). Between the trimmed V and J ends, which lost 4 bases and 0 bases, there was a span of 6 bases. The CDR3 loop spans 13 amino acids. Looked up from germline, CDR1 is KGHSH and CDR2 is LQKENI. CDR3 loop: CASSQGLNTEAFF. CDR3 DNA: TGTGCCAGCTCACAGGGGTTGAACACTGAAGCTTTCTTT.

This chain joins TRBV11-2 and TRBJ2-2, with 7 bases fitting TRBD2. The CDR3 length is 15 residues. V gave up 4 bases and J gave up 6 bases; unmatched junction bases: 8. CDR1 SGHAT and CDR2 FQNNGV come from the germline V gene. DNA for the CDR3: TGTGCCAGCAGCTCACCCCTGCGGGAGTCCGGGGAGCTGTTTTTT. Amino acid sequence: CASSSPLRESGELFF.

The count of this clone is one. V usage is TRBV19 and J usage is TRBJ2-5, with 11 bases lining up with TRBD2. The J call may be faulty, since TRBJ2-7 better matches the DNA end. CDR1 LNHDA and CDR2 SQIVND come from the germline V gene (reference sequence). The CDR3 sequence is 17 residues long. The chain's CDR3 is CASSNPRLAGGSYEQYF. As DNA, the CDR3 is TGTGCCAGTAGTAATCCCAGGCTAGCGGGAGGATCCTACGAGCAGTACTTC.

This chain connects TRBV5-4 to TRBJ2-5; 10 bases are a match to TRBD2. The CDR3 consists of 15 residues. V shed 4 bases and J 2 bases; nucleotides not matched to a gene: 5. Germline assignment: CDR1 SGHNT and CDR2 YYREEE (reference sequence). DNA for the CDR3: TGTGCCAGCAGCGCAAGGACTAGCGGACAAGAGACCCAGTACTTC. Protein: CASSARTSGQETQYF.

The chain joins TRBV28 to TRBJ2-7; D unclear. Between the trimmed V and J ends, which lost 5 bases and 7 bases, there was a span of 12 bases. The CDR3 length is 12 residues. CDR1 and CDR2 (germline): MDHEN, SYDVKM. In DNA form, the CDR3 reads TGTGCCAGCAGTCCCCCCCGGTCTGAGCAGTACTTC. It codes for CASSPPRSEQYF.

This chain links TRBV28 with TRBJ1-2; tentative D call: TRBD1 (5 bases). The V gene's germline CDR1 is MDHEN and CDR2 SYDVKM. Trimming removed 2 bases from V and 5 bases from J, with 12 bases in between. CDR3 length: 14 residues. CDR3 nucleotides: TGTGCCAGCAGTTTACTGGGGGGTACATATGGCTACACCTTC. Its protein product is CASSLLGGTYGYTF.

The V call is TRBV6-1, the J call TRBJ2-3; 12 nucleotides match TRBD2. The CDR3 covers 19 residues. Trimming at V came to 0 bases and at J to 0 bases, leaving 7 bases not matched to a gene. The germline V gene encodes CDR1 MNHNS and CDR2 SASEGT. The CDR3 DNA is TGTGCCAGCAGTGAAGCGAGGAGACTAGCGGGGGTTAGCACAGATACGCAGTATTTT. Translating it yields CASSEARRLAGVSTDTQYF.

J is TRBJ1-1 and V is TRBV6-6, with 9 nucleotides matching TRBD1. Germline V gives CDR1 MNHNY, CDR2 SVGAGI (reference sequence). V lost 6 bases, J lost 1 base, and 3 bases stayed unmatched. This CDR3 has 14 amino acids. In DNA, the CDR3 is TGTGCCAGCAGACAACAGGGGGCGAACACTGAAGCTTTCTTT. As protein: CASRQQGANTEAFF.

The chain links TRBV2 to TRBJ2-5; 8 nucleotides agree with TRBD2. The assigned J gene may be wrong: the sequence end matches TRBJ2-7 better. The CDR3 sequence is 16 residues long. CDR1 SNHLY and CDR2 FYNNEI come from the germline V gene. The DNA for the CDR3 is TGTGCCAGCAGTGGGATAGCGGGATCCCCCTCCTACGAGCAGTACTTC. Translated: CASSGIAGSPSYEQYF.

The genes are TRBV29-1 and TRBJ2-7, with 7 positions matching TRBD1. The CDR3 length is 11 residues. CDR1 SQVTM and CDR2 ANQGSEA come from the germline V gene. V was pared by 4 bases and J by 9 bases, with 6 bases of the junction left unmatched. The CDR3 here is CSVGDSDPQYF. As DNA, the CDR3 is TGCAGCGTTGGGGACAGCGACCCGCAGTACTTC.

The chain links TRBV6-5 to TRBJ1-1; 9 bases align to TRBD1. This CDR3 has 13 amino acids. The junction had 10 bases not matched to a gene; V was cut back by 5 bases and J by 12 bases. The germline CDR1 and CDR2 sequences are MNHEY and SVGAGI. The CDR3 region has the DNA TGTGCCAGCAGTAGGCAGGGACAGGGTCGCTCTTTCTTT. Translation gives CASSRQGQGRSFF.

This clone occurred a few times. The genes are TRBV28 and TRBJ1-2, with 7 bases lining up with TRBD1. The CDR3 length is 16 residues. Germline V gene sequence: CDR1 MDHEN, CDR2 SYDVKM. The junction had 14 bases not matched to a gene; V was cut back by 3 bases and J by 7 bases. CDR3 sequence (DNA): TGTGCCAGCAGTTTTACCCGCTCCGACAGGGTGGGTGGCTACACCTTC. The encoded protein is CASSFTRSDRVGGYTF.

Of note for this clone: Mismatch with germline at one junction end may stem from a read error. The chain joins TRBV27 to TRBJ2-7; perhaps TRBD2 as D (6 bases). Germline V gives CDR1 MNHEY, CDR2 SMNVEV (reference sequence). This CDR3 contains 15 residues. The DNA for the CDR3 is TGTGCCAACAGTTCACCAGCGACGGGGGCCTACGAGCAGTACTTC. Its protein is CANSSPATGAYEQYF.

This chain connects TRBV18 to TRBJ2-2, with 10 bases that match TRBD1. The length of the CDR3 is 16 residues. V lost 1 base and J lost 4; bases outside the gene matches: 3. Germline V gene sequence: CDR1 KGHSH, CDR2 LQKENI. Here the CDR3 DNA reads TGTGCCAGCTCACCACGACAGGGGGCGGTCACCGGGGAGCTGTTTTTT. Amino acids: CASSPRQGAVTGELFF.

This clone has a handful of counts. V and J are TRBV2 and TRBJ1-1; 8 positions match TRBD1. The CDR3 has 13 residues. In germline, CDR1 is SNHLY, CDR2 FYNNEI. Trimming at V came to 7 bases and at J to 4 bases, leaving 5 bases not matched to a gene. The CDR3 region is CASMDRVVTEAFF. The CDR3 coding sequence is TGTGCCAGCATGGACAGGGTCGTCACTGAAGCTTTCTTT.

This chain joins TRBV9 and TRBJ2-3; no definite D call. The CDR3 covers 15 residues. V was pared by 0 bases and J by 0 bases, with 8 bases between. Germline CDR1 SGDLS, CDR2 YYNGEE. CDR3 in amino acids: CASSVGHMSTDTQYF. The DNA for the CDR3 is TGTGCCAGCAGCGTAGGGCATATGAGCACAGATACGCAGTATTTT.

The rearrangement links TRBV5-1 to TRBJ1-1; the match to TRBD1 covers 10 bases. Germline values: CDR1 SGHRS, CDR2 YFSETQ. J was trimmed by 6 bases and V by 5 bases; bases with no gene match: 7. This CDR3 comprises 14 residues. CDR3 loop: CASRSGTGEAEAFF. The CDR3 region has the DNA TGCGCCAGCAGGTCCGGGACAGGGGAAGCTGAAGCTTTCTTT.

V gene TRBV6-5 combines with J gene TRBJ1-1; D not resolved. Germline V gene data show CDR1 as MNHEY and CDR2 as SVGAGI. This CDR3 is 14 amino acids long. Trimming pared 6 bases from V and 1 base from J, leaving 12 bases between. The CDR3 reads CASRREVGNTEAFF. In DNA, the CDR3 is TGTGCCAGCAGGAGGGAGGTCGGGAACACTGAAGCTTTCTTT.

The V and J genes are TRBV7-6 and TRBJ2-1; TRBD2 matches 8 bases. V was clipped by 3 bases and J by 6 bases; unmatched bases: 7. CDR1 and CDR2 from the germline V gene are SGHVS and FNYEAQ. The CDR3 is made up of 15 amino acids. The CDR3 sequence: CASSFLPGGPNEQFF. The CDR3 region has the DNA TGTGCCAGCAGCTTCCTCCCGGGGGGGCCCAATGAGCAGTTCTTC.